One T cell receptor (beta chain) is described in this entry. What it binds is unknown. V was shortened by 8 bases and J by 8 bases, with 16 bases between the two germline ends. The CDR3 is 13 residues long. CDR1 and CDR2 (germline): SGHTA, FQGNSA. These data belong to a study of shared clonotypes between healthy human individuals. The assay ran at deep level. The protocol was immunoSEQ multiplex PCR, while the TCRdb copy is restricted to in-frame clones and leaves out a portion. This table has some 2,400,000 clones, about 94% appearing once. Study-wide points: Estimated clonotype richness was generally higher in naive than memory subsets. Incompleteness in sorted-subset sequencing, despite large depth, was shown by rarefaction.

The specimen was naive CD4+ T cells sorted from blood. Subset given: CD45RA+ positively selected. The chain combines TRBV7-2 with TRBJ2-4; D gene uncertain. The TCR sequence derives from a man in his late teens or twenties in good health. Here the CDR3 DNA reads TGTGCCAGCGCCGTTCAGGTCCAAGACATTCAGTACTTC. This sequence encodes CASAVQVQDIQYF.